This TCR beta chain was found in a study of response to subunit inactivated influenza vaccine. Points from the study as a whole: Few new T cells, the authors suggested, are recruited by each seasonal influenza vaccination.

Germline CDR1 and CDR2: DFQATT and SNEGSKA (reference sequence). The CDR3 is made up of 14 amino acids. Trimming removed 0 bases from V and 4 bases from J; junction bases left unmatched: 5. TCRdb processed the RT-PCR reads anew with MiXCR; each CDR3 protein has one entry. The sample carries about 700,000 distinct CDR3 sequences, 14% recorded once. With regard to this clonotype: What it recognizes is unknown.

This receptor was obtained from a man aged 50 to 60 who received an inactivated influenza vaccine. The chain couples TRBV20-1 to TRBJ1-1; TRBD1 matches at 7 bases. The sample here was PBMCs from blood, taken less than 15 days before vaccination. CDR3 DNA: TGCAGTGCTAGAGATCCGTACAGGGGCACTGAAGCTTTCTTT. It encodes CSARDPYRGTEAFF.